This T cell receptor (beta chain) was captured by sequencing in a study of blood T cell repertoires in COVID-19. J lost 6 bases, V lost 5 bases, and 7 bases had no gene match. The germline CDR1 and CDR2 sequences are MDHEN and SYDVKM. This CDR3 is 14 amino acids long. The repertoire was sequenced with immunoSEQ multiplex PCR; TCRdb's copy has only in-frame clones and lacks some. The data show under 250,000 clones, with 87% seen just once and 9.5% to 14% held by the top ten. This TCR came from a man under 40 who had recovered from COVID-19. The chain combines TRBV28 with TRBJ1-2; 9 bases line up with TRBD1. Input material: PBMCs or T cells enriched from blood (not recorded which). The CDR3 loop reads CASSGYRGRNGYTF. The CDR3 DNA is TGTGCCAGCAGTGGCTACAGGGGGCGGAATGGCTACACCTTC.